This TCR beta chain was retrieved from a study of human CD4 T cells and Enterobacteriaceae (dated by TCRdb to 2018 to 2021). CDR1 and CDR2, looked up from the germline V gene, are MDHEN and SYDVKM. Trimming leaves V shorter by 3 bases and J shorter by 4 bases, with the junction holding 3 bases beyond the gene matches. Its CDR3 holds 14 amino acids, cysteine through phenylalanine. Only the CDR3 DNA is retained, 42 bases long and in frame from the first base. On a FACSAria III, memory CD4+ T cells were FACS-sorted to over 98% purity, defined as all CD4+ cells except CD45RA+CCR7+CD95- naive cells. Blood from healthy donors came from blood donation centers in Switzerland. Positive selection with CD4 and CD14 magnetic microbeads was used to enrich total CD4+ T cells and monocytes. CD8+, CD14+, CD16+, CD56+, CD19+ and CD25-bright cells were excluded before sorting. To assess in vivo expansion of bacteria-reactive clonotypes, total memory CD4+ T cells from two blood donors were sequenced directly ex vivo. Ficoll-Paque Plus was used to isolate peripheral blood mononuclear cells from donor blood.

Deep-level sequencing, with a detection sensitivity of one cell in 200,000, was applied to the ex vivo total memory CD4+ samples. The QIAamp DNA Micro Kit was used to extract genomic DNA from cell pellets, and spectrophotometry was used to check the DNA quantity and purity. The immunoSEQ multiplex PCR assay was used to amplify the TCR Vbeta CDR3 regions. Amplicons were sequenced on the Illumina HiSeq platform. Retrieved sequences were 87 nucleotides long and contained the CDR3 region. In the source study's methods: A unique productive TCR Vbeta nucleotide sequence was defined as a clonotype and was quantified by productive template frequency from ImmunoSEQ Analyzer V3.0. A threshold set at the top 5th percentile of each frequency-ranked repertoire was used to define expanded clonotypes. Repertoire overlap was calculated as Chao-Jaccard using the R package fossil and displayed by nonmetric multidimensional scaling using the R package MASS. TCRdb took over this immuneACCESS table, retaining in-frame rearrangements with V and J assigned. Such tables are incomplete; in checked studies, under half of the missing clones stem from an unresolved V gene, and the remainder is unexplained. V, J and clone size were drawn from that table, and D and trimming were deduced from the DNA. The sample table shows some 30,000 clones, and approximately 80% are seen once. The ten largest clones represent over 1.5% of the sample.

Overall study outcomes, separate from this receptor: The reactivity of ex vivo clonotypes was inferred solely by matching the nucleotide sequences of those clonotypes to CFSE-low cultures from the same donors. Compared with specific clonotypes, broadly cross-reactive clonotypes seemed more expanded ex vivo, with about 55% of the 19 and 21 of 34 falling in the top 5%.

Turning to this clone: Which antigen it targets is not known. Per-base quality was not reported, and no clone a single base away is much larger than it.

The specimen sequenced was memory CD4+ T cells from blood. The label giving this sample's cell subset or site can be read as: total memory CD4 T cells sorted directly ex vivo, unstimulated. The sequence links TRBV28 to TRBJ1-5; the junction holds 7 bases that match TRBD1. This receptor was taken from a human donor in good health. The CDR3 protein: CASSFGQVNQPQHF. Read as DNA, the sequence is TGTGCCAGCAGTTTTGGACAGGTGAATCAGCCCCAGCATTTT.